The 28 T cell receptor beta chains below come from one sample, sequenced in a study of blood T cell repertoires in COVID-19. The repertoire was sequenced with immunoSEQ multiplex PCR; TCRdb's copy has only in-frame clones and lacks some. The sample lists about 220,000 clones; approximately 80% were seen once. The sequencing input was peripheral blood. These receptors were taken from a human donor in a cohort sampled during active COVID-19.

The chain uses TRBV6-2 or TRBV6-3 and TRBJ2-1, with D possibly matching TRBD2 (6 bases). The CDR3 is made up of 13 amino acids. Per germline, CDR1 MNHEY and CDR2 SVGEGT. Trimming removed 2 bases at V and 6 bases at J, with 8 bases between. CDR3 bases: TGTGCCAGCAGTTACCTGACTAGCAATGAGCAGTTCTTC. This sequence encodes CASSYLTSNEQFF.

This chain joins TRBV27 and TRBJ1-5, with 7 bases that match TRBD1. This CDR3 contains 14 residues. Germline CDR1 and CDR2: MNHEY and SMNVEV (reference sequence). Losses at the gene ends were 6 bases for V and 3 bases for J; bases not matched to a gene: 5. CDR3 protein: CASSPDRINQPQHF. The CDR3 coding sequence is TGTGCCAGCAGCCCGGACAGGATCAATCAGCCCCAGCATTTT.

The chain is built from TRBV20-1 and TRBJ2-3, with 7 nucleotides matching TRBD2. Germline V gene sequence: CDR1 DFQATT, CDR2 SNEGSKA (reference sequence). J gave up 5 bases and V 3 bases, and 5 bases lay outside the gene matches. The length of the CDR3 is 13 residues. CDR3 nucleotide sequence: TGCAGTGCTAGTAGGGTAGCGGGAGATACGCAGTATTTT. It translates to CSASRVAGDTQYF.

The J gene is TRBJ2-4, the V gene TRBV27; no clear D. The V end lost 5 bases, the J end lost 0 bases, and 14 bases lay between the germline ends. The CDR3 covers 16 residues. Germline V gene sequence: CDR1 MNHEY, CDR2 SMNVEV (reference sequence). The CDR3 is CASSPPAEQAKNIQYF. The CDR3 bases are TGTGCCAGCAGTCCGCCGGCGGAGCAAGCCAAAAACATTCAGTACTTC.

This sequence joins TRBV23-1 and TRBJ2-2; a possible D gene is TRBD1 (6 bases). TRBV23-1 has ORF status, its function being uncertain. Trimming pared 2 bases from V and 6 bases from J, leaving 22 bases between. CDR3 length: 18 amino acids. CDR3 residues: CASSQDGQPDVDSGELFF. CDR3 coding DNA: TGCGCCAGCAGTCAAGATGGACAGCCGGATGTAGACTCCGGGGAGCTGTTTTTT.

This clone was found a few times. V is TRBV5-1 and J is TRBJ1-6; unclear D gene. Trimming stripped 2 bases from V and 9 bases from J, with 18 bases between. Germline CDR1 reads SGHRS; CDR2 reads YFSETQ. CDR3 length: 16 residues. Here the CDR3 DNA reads TGCGCCAGCAGCTTTGGGCCCGACGAAAGATTTTCACCCCTCCACTTT. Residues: CASSFGPDERFSPLHF.

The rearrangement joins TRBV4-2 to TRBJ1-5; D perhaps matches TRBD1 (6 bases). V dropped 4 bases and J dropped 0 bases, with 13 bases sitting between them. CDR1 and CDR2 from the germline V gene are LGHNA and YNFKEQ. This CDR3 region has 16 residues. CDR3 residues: CASSPWAGDSNQPQHF. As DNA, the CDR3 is TGTGCCAGCAGCCCCTGGGCAGGGGATAGCAATCAGCCCCAGCATTTT.

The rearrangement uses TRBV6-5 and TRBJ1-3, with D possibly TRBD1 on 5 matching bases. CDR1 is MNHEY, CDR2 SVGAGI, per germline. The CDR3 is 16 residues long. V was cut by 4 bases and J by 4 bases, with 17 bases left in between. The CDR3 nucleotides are TGTGCCAGCAGTTCCCCGGGCAGGGATCGCGGAAACACCATATATTTT. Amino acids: CASSSPGRDRGNTIYF.

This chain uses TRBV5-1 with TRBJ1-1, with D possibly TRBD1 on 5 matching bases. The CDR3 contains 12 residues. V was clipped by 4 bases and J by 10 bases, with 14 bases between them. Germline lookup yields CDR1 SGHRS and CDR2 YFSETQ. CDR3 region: CASSPWGGGAFF. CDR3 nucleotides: TGCGCCAGCAGCCCATGGGGGGGAGGAGCTTTCTTT.

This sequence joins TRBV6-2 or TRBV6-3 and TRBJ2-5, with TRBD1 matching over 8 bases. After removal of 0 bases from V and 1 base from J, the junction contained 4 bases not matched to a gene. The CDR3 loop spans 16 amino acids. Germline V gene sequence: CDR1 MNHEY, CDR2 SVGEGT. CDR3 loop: CASSYSGRGPQETQYF. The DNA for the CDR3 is TGTGCCAGCAGTTACTCGGGCAGGGGGCCCCAAGAGACCCAGTACTTC.

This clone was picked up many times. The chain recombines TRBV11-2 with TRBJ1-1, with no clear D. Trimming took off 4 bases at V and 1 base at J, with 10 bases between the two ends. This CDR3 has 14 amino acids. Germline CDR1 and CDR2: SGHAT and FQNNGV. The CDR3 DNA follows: TGTGCCAGCAGCTCTATGACGGGGAACACTGAAGCTTTCTTT. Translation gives CASSSMTGNTEAFF.

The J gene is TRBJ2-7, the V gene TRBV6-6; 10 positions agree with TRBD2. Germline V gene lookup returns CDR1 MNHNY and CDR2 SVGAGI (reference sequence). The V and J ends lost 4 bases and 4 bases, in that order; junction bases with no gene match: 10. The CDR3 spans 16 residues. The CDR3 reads CASSSSPGLASYEQYF. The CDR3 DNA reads TGTGCCAGCAGTTCGTCTCCGGGACTAGCGTCGTACGAGCAGTACTTC.

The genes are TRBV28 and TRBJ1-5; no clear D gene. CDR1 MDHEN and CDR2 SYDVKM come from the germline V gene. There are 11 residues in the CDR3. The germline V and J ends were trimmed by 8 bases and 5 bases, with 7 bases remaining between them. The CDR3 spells CASARDQPQHF. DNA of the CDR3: TGTGCCAGCGCCCGAGATCAGCCCCAGCATTTT.

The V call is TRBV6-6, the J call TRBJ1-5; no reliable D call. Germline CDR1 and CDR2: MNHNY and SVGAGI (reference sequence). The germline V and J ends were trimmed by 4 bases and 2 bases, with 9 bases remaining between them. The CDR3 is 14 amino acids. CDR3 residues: CASSSPGGNQPQHF. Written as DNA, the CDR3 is TGTGCCAGCAGTTCCCCGGGAGGCAATCAGCCCCAGCATTTT.

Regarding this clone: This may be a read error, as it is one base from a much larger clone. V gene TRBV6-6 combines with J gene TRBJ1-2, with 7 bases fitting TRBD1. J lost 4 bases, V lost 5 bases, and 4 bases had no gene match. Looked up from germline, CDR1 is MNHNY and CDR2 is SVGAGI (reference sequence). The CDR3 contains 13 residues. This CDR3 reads CASSQGQTYGYTF. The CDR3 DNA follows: TGTGCCAGCAGTCAGGGACAGACCTATGGCTACACCTTC.

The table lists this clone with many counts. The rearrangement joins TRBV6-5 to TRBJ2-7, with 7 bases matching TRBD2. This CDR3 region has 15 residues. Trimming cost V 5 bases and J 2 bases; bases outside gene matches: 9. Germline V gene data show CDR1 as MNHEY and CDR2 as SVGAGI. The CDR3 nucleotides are TGTGCCAGCAGTATCAACCCAGCGGGACCCTACGAGCAGTACTTC. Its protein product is CASSINPAGPYEQYF.

Here the CDR3 reads CASSMIAGDYEQYF. The CDR3 DNA follows: TGTGCCAGTAGTATGATAGCGGGGGACTACGAGCAGTACTTC. The genes are TRBV19 and TRBJ2-7; TRBD2 aligns across 9 bases. The CDR3 contains 14 residues. Germline CDR1 and CDR2: LNHDA and SQIVND (reference sequence). The trim removed 3 bases at V and 3 bases at J, leaving 3 bases unmatched. The full variable domain, completed using reference TRBV19 and TRBJ2-7, is DGGITQSPKYLFRKEGQNVTLSCEQNLNHDAMYWYRQDPGQGLRLIYYSQIVNDFQKGDIAEGYSVSREKKESFPLTVTSAQKNPTAFYLCASSMIAGDYEQYFGPGTRLTVT.

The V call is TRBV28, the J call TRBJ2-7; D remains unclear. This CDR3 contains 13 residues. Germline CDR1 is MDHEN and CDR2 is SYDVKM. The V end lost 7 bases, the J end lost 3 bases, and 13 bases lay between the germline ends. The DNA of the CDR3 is TGTGCCAGCATGAGACAAACCTTCTACGAGCAGTACTTC. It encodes CASMRQTFYEQYF.

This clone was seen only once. CDR3 loop: CASSPPSSGGTDTQYF. The CDR3 DNA sequence: TGTGCCAGCAGCCCCCCCTCTAGCGGGGGCACAGATACGCAGTATTTT. The genes are TRBV9 and TRBJ2-3; 9 nucleotides agree with TRBD2. CDR1 SGDLS and CDR2 YYNGEE come from the germline V gene. The CDR3 runs 16 residues. V was pared by 4 bases and J by 1 base, with 7 bases of the junction left unmatched.

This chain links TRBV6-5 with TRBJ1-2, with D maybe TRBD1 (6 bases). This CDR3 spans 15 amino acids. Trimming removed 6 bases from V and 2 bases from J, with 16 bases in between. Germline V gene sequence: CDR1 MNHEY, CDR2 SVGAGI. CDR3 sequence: CASRKTGLTNYGYTF. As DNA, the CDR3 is TGTGCCAGCAGGAAAACAGGGTTGACGAACTATGGCTACACCTTC.

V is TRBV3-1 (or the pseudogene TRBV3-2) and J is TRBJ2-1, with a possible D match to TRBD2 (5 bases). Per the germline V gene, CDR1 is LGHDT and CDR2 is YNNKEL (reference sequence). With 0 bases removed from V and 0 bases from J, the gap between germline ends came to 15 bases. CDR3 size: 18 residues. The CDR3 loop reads CASSQERESLSSYNEQFF. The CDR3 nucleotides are TGTGCCAGCAGCCAAGAAAGGGAGTCATTGAGCTCCTACAATGAGCAGTTCTTC.

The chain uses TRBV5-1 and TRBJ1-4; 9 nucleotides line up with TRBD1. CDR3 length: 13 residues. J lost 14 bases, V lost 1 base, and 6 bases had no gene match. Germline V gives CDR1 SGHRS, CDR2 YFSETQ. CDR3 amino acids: CASSLTGGVQLFF. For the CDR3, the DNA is TGCGCCAGCAGCTTGACAGGGGGCGTTCAGCTGTTTTTT.

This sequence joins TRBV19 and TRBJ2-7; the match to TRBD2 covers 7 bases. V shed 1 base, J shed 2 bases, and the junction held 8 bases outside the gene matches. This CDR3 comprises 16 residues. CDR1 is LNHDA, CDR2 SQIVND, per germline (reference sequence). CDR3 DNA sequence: TGTGCCAGTAGTATAGCCGGGGGACTAAAAGCCTACGAGCAGTACTTC. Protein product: CASSIAGGLKAYEQYF. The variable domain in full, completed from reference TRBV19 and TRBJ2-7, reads DGGITQSPKYLFRKEGQNVTLSCEQNLNHDAMYWYRQDPGQGLRLIYYSQIVNDFQKGDIAEGYSVSREKKESFPLTVTSAQKNPTAFYLCASSIAGGLKAYEQYFGPGTRLTVT.

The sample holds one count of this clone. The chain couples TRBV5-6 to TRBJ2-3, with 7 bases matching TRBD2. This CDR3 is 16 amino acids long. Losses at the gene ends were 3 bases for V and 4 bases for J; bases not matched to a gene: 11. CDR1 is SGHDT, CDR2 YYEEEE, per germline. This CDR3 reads CASSYPSGMRSDTQYF. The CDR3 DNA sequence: TGTGCCAGCAGCTACCCCAGCGGGATGAGATCAGATACGCAGTATTTT.

The CDR3 reads CASSVGQGWSGELFF. In DNA, the CDR3 is TGTGCCAGCAGCGTGGGACAGGGGTGGTCCGGGGAGCTGTTTTTT. V is TRBV13 and J is TRBJ2-2; 10 positions agree with TRBD1. In germline, CDR1 is PRHDT, CDR2 FYEKMQ (reference sequence). The CDR3 spans 15 residues. J was trimmed by 6 bases and V by 5 bases; bases with no gene match: 6.

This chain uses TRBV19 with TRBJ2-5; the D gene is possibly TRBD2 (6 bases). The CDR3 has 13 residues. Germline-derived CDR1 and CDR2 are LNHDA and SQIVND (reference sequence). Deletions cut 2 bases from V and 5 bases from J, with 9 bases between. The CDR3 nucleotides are TGTGCCAGTAGTATAAGGAGGGAGGAGACCCAGTACTTC. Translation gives CASSIRREETQYF.

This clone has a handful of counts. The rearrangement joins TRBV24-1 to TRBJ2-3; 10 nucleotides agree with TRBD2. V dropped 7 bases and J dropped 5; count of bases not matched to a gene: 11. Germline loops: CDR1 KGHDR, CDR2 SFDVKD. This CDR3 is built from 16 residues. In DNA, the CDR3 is TGTGCCACCAGCGCAGGACTAGCGGAGGTACGAGATACGCAGTATTTT. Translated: CATSAGLAEVRDTQYF.

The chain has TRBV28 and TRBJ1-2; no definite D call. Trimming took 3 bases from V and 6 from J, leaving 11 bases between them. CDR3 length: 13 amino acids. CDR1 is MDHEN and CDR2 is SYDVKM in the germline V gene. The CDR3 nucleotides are TGTGCCAGCAGTTTTGGCGGACTTAATGGCTACACCTTC. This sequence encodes CASSFGGLNGYTF.